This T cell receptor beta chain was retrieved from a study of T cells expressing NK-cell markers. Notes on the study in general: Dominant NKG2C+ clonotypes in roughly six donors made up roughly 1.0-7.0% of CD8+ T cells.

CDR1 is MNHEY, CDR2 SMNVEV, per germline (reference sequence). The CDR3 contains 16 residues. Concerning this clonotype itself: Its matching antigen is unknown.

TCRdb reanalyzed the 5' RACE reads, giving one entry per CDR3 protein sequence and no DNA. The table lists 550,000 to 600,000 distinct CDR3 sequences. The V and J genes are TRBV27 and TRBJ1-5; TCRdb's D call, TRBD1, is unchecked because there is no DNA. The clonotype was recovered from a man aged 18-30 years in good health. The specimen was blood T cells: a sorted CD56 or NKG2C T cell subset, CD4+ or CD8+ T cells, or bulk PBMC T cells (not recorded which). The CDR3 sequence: CASSPWTGGGNQPQHF.